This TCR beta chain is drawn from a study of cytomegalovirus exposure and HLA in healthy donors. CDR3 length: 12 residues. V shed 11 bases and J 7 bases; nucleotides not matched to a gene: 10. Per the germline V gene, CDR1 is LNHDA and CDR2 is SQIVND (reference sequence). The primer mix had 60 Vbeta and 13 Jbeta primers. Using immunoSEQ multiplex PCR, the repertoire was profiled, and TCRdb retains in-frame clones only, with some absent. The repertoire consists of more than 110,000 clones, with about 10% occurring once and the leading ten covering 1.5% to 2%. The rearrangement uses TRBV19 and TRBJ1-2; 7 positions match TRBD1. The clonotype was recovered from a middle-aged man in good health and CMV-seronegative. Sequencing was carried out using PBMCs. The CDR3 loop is CAGPKTGVGYTF. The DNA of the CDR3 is TGTGCCGGGCCTAAAACAGGGGTTGGCTACACCTTC.